These 29 T cell receptor beta chains were all obtained from the same sample, sequenced in a study of blood T cells in healthy people across ages. Combining a sample-barcoded 5' primer with a J-beta primer mix, a second PCR ran for roughly 6 to 12 cycles. TCRdb reanalysed the 5' RACE reads using MiXCR and keeps one entry per CDR3 protein. The sample consists of roughly 1,700,000 distinct CDR3 sequences, 28% of them appearing once. Sequencing was performed on blood. The origin of the receptors is a woman in her 30s in good health.

This clonotype was counted ten times or more. The chain is built from TRBV15 and TRBJ2-1; D might be TRBD1 or TRBD2, each matching 5 bases. CDR3 size: 16 residues. Trimming removed 8 bases at V and 5 bases at J, with 22 bases between. CDR1 LNHNV and CDR2 YYDKDF come from the germline V gene (reference sequence). The CDR3 region is CATDSRGRKTNNEQFF. The CDR3 DNA is TGTGCCACCGACAGCCGGGGACGGAAAACCAACAATGAGCAGTTCTTC.

V is TRBV3-1 and J is TRBJ2-7; 8 nucleotides match TRBD2. This CDR3 contains 16 residues. Germline CDR1 and CDR2: LGHDT and YNNKEL (reference sequence). Trimming took 1 base from V and 7 from J; bases not matched to a gene: 12. This chain's CDR3 is CASSQGGSGGRREQYF. CDR3 nucleotides: TGTGCCAGCAGCCAAGGAGGAAGCGGGGGCCGGCGGGAGCAGTACTTC.

The chain uses TRBV28 and TRBJ1-5; D may be TRBD1 (6 bases). The CDR3 totals 16 residues. CDR1 and CDR2 from the germline V gene are MDHEN and SYDVKM. The DNA for the CDR3 is TGTGCTAGCCGCCCGAGGGGAACAGGGTCTAAGGGGCCCCAGCATTTT. This translates into CASRPRGTGSKGPQHF.

There are many counts of this clonotype. The J gene is TRBJ1-1, the V gene TRBV29-1; D call uncertain. The CDR3 runs to 12 residues. V lost 4 bases to trimming and J lost 1 base, with 7 bases between them. CDR1 is SQVTM, CDR2 ANQGSEA, per germline. The CDR3 here is CSVVPQNTEAFF. Written as DNA, the CDR3 is TGCAGCGTTGTTCCTCAGAACACTGAAGCTTTCTTT.

This clonotype was seen ten or more times. V usage is TRBV9 and J usage is TRBJ2-5; D is ambiguous. This CDR3 contains 14 residues. Deletions cut 0 bases from V and 9 bases from J, with 15 bases between. Germline CDR1 and CDR2: SGDLS and YYNGEE. The CDR3 sequence: CASSVDSETRPQYF. CDR3 DNA sequence: TGTGCCAGCAGCGTAGATTCGGAAACGCGACCCCAGTACTTC.

This clonotype has more than one count but fewer than ten. This chain uses TRBV4-1 with TRBJ2-5; 8 bases fit TRBD1. CDR3 length equals 15 residues. The germline gives CDR1 MGHRA, CDR2 YSYEKL. Trimming at V came to 0 bases and at J to 9 bases, leaving 9 bases not matched to a gene. CDR3 protein: CASSQDRQGASPQYF. CDR3 coding DNA: TGCGCCAGCAGCCAAGATCGGCAGGGGGCCTCCCCCCAGTACTTC.

CDR3 amino acids: CASSLAGGMETYNEQFF. In DNA, the CDR3 is TGTGCCAGCAGCCTCGCAGGGGGTATGGAGACCTACAATGAGCAGTTCTTC. The chain carries TRBV4-2 and TRBJ2-1; 7 bases map to TRBD1. J lost 2 bases, V lost 4 bases, and 11 bases had no gene match. Per the germline V gene, CDR1 is LGHNA and CDR2 is YNFKEQ. This CDR3 contains 17 residues.

This rearrangement joins TRBV18 to TRBJ2-1; a weak D match, TRBD2 (6 bases). The CDR3 is made up of 16 amino acids. V lost 8 bases to trimming and J lost 5 bases, with 22 bases between them. Germline V gene sequence: CDR1 KGHSH, CDR2 LQKENI. The CDR3 here is CASPPTRGTDHNEQFF. In nucleotides, the CDR3 is TGTGCCAGCCCGCCGACCCGGGGGACGGATCACAATGAGCAGTTCTTC.

V usage is TRBV20-1 and J usage is TRBJ1-2; TRBD1 aligns across 7 bases. Per germline, CDR1 DFQATT and CDR2 SNEGSKA (reference sequence). The length of the CDR3 is 15 residues. Unmatched junction bases numbered 6, after V lost 0 bases and J lost 2 bases. The DNA for the CDR3 is TGCAGTGCTAGAGAGGTCTCAGGGGGAAACTATGGCTACACCTTC. It translates to CSAREVSGGNYGYTF.

Only a few counts were recorded for this clonotype. The DNA for the CDR3 is TGCAGTGCTGGCCGGGACAGGGACCAAGAGACCCAGTACTTC. Its translation: CSAGRDRDQETQYF. V usage is TRBV20-1 and J usage is TRBJ2-5; 9 bases are shared with TRBD1. The CDR3 totals 14 residues. Trimming took 5 bases from V and 0 from J; bases not matched to a gene: 4. Germline V gene sequence: CDR1 DFQATT, CDR2 SNEGSKA (reference sequence).

The chain links TRBV9 to TRBJ2-7; maybe TRBD1 (5 bases). V was trimmed by 0 bases and J by 1 base, leaving 8 bases between them. The CDR3 is 14 residues long. Per germline, CDR1 SGDLS and CDR2 YYNGEE. The CDR3 nucleotides are TGTGCCAGCAGCGTAGAGTACAGGTCCTACGAGCAGTACTTC. This encodes CASSVEYRSYEQYF.

This clonotype showed up just once. The V gene is TRBV19, the J gene TRBJ2-5, with 10 bases identical to TRBD1. The CDR3 loop spans 14 amino acids. After removal of 10 bases from V and 3 bases from J, the junction contained 8 bases not matched to a gene. Per germline, CDR1 LNHDA and CDR2 SQIVND (reference sequence). CDR3 residues: CATRDRGMEETQYF. DNA for the CDR3: TGTGCCACACGGGACAGGGGAATGGAAGAGACCCAGTACTTC.

The CDR3 DNA sequence: TGTGCCAGCAGCTTAGCGTACGGGCCCGGGGAGCTGTTTTTT. Amino acids: CASSLAYGPGELFF. The chain links TRBV7-9 to TRBJ2-2; D gene ambiguous. The CDR3 is 14 residues long. The ends were cut back, 0 bases at V and 6 bases at J, with 8 bases in the middle. Germline V gives CDR1 SEHNR, CDR2 FQNEAQ (reference sequence).

The chain couples TRBV7-8 to TRBJ1-2; D unresolved. CDR1 is SGHVS and CDR2 is FQNEAQ in the germline V gene. The CDR3 has 14 residues. Trimming took 1 base from V and 4 from J, leaving 10 bases between them. Here the CDR3 reads CASSLDTAAYGYTF. The CDR3 DNA reads TGTGCCAGCAGCTTAGATACGGCAGCCTATGGCTACACCTTC. The full variable domain, completed using reference TRBV7-8 and TRBJ1-2, is GAGVSQSPRYKVAKRGQDVALRCDPISGHVSLFWYQQALGQGPEFLTYFQNEAQLDKSGLPSDRFFAERPEGSVSTLKIQRTQQEDSAVYLCASSLDTAAYGYTFGSGTRLTVV.

The chain employs TRBV6-6 and TRBJ1-2, with TRBD1 as a possible D gene (6 bases). The germline V gene encodes CDR1 MNHNY and CDR2 SVGAGI (reference sequence). The ends were cut back, 4 bases at V and 4 bases at J, with 19 bases in the middle. The CDR3 loop spans 16 amino acids. CDR3 nucleotide sequence: TGTGCCAGCAGTTCCGGTGGGATACAGGGAACCTATGGCTACACCTTC. Protein sequence: CASSSGGIQGTYGYTF.

The rearrangement links TRBV5-1 to TRBJ2-7, with TRBD2 matching 13 bases. The germline CDR1 and CDR2 sequences are SGHRS and YFSETQ. V lost 4 bases and J lost 2; bases outside the gene matches: 6. CDR3 length: 16 residues. The CDR3 DNA reads TGCGCCAGCAGCGTAACTAGCGGGGGGGCCCCCTACGAGCAGTACTTC. Its protein is CASSVTSGGAPYEQYF.

J is TRBJ2-2 and V is TRBV7-3, with 7 bases lining up with TRBD1. V lost 5 bases to trimming and J lost 4 bases; unmatched junction nucleotides: 7. The CDR3 is 15 residues long. Germline V lookup: CDR1 SGHTA, CDR2 FQGTGA. In nucleotides, the CDR3 is TGTGCCAGCAGCCAACAGACAGGGACCACCGGGGAGCTGTTTTTT. Its translation: CASSQQTGTTGELFF.

As for this clonotype: This may be a read error, as it is one base from a much larger clone. The CDR3 here is CASSLFLGRRNNEQYF. Written as DNA, the CDR3 is TGCGCCAGCAGCTTGTTTTTGGGGAGGCGGAACAATGAGCAGTACTTC. The chain employs TRBV5-1 and TRBJ2-7; tentatively, D is TRBD2 (6 bases). Between the trimmed V and J ends, which lost 1 base and 7 bases, there was a span of 21 bases. The CDR3 consists of 16 residues. Germline values: CDR1 SGHRS, CDR2 YFSETQ. The full variable domain, in which reference TRBV5-1 and TRBJ2-7 provide the parts outside the CDR3, is KAGVTQTPRYLIKTRGQQVTLSCSPISGHRSVSWYQQTPGQGLQFLFEYFSETQRNKGNFPGRFSGRQFSNSRSEMNVSTLELGDSALYLCASSLFLGRRNNEQYFGPGTRLTVT.

This clonotype was seen only a few times. The genes are TRBV7-2 and TRBJ2-6; a possible D gene is TRBD2 (5 bases). V lost 1 base and J lost 0, with 10 bases in between. CDR3 length: 17 residues. Germline CDR1 reads SGHTA; CDR2 reads FQGNSA. CDR3 residues: CASSLVSGDSGANVLTF. In nucleotides, the CDR3 is TGTGCCAGCAGCTTAGTCAGCGGAGACTCTGGGGCCAACGTCCTGACTTTC.

The chain uses TRBV7-9 and TRBJ2-1; D is ambiguous. The CDR3 has 13 amino acids. V was trimmed by 5 bases and J by 3 bases, leaving 8 bases between them. Germline assignment: CDR1 SEHNR and CDR2 FQNEAQ (reference sequence). This chain's CDR3 is CASSTSNYNEQFF. CDR3 sequence (DNA): TGTGCCAGCAGCACCTCCAACTACAATGAGCAGTTCTTC. Full variable domain (rest looked up from reference TRBV7-9 and TRBJ2-1): DTGVSQNPRHKITKRGQNVTFRCDPISEHNRLYWYRQTLGQGPEFLTYFQNEAQLEKSRLLSDRFSAERPKGSFSTLEIQRTEQGDSAMYLCASSTSNYNEQFFGPGTRLTVL.

This clonotype was detected a few times. V is TRBV7-9 and J is TRBJ2-7; the match to TRBD2 covers 11 bases. V lost 5 bases, J lost 7 bases, and 10 bases stayed unmatched. Germline CDR1 is SEHNR and CDR2 is FQNEAQ (reference sequence). The CDR3 is 15 amino acids. CDR3 in amino acids: CASSLTSGSSGEQYF. Written as DNA, the CDR3 is TGTGCCAGCAGCCTAACTAGCGGGAGTTCGGGTGAGCAGTACTTC.

The chain uses TRBV28 and TRBJ1-1; unclear D gene. The germline V gene has CDR1 MDHEN and CDR2 SYDVKM. Trimming took off 2 bases at V and 1 base at J, with 11 bases between the two ends. CDR3 length: 15 amino acids. The CDR3, as DNA: TGTGCCAGCAGTTTAGACCTTCGTAAGAACACTGAAGCTTTCTTT. This gives the protein CASSLDLRKNTEAFF.

This clonotype showed up just a few times. The rearrangement joins TRBV5-1 to TRBJ2-7; 15 bases line up with TRBD2. The trim removed 4 bases at V and 1 base at J, leaving 6 bases unmatched. The CDR3 extends over 17 amino acids. Germline V gives CDR1 SGHRS, CDR2 YFSETQ. The CDR3 spells CASSPGLAGGVSYEQYF. CDR3 DNA sequence: TGCGCCAGCAGCCCGGGACTAGCGGGGGGCGTGTCCTACGAGCAGTACTTC.

This clonotype was counted between two and nine times. The rearrangement uses TRBV11-1 and TRBJ1-2; TRBD1 matches at 8 bases. From germline, CDR1 is SGHAT and CDR2 FQDESV (reference sequence). Germline trimming cut 5 bases from V and 5 bases from J; bases unmatched to any gene: 7. The CDR3 spans 14 residues. CDR3 region: CASSQQGGRYGYTF. The CDR3 nucleotides are TGTGCCAGCAGCCAACAGGGGGGAAGATATGGCTACACCTTC.

This clonotype has only a few counts. The CDR3 spells CASSRGGLATYEQYF. In DNA form, the CDR3 reads TGTGCCAGCAGCCGGGGCGGCCTGGCCACCTACGAGCAGTACTTC. The chain has TRBV7-2 and TRBJ2-7, with D possibly called TRBD1 or TRBD2 (5 bases each). V lost 5 bases, J lost 2 bases, and 16 bases lay in between. Germline V gene lookup returns CDR1 SGHTA and CDR2 FQGNSA. CDR3 size: 15 residues.

This clonotype was seen ten or more times. V is TRBV7-9 and J is TRBJ1-2; D may be TRBD1 (5 bases). The CDR3 consists of 14 residues. V lost 6 bases to trimming and J lost 1 base, with 12 bases between them. The V gene's germline CDR1 is SEHNR and CDR2 FQNEAQ (reference sequence). For the CDR3, the DNA is TGTGCCAGCAGAGAGACCAGGGTTAACTATGGCTACACCTTC. Protein product: CASRETRVNYGYTF.

The chain couples TRBV20-1 to TRBJ1-4, with D perhaps TRBD1 (5 bases). Germline assignment: CDR1 DFQATT and CDR2 SNEGSKA (reference sequence). The CDR3 runs to 15 residues. Trimming took 1 base from V and 0 from J, leaving 9 bases between them. The CDR3 region has the DNA TGCAGTGCTAGAGGACAGCTTGCAACTAATGAAAAACTGTTTTTT. As protein: CSARGQLATNEKLFF.

This clonotype was counted only a few times. V gene TRBV3-1 combines with J gene TRBJ2-7; D ambiguous. Germline lookup yields CDR1 LGHDT and CDR2 YNNKEL (reference sequence). The CDR3 totals 13 residues. The V end was cut by 1 base, the J end by 6 bases, with 10 bases between. The CDR3 here is CASSQVSNLEQYF. CDR3 sequence (DNA): TGTGCCAGCAGCCAAGTTTCAAATCTCGAGCAGTACTTC.

The V call is TRBV5-1, the J call TRBJ2-3, with a weak D call TRBD2 (6 bases). The CDR3 is 15 amino acids. Germline CDR1 reads SGHRS; CDR2 reads YFSETQ. Trimming shortened V by 0 bases and J by 4 bases, and 12 bases separated the two germline ends. CDR3 bases: TGCGCCAGCAGCTTGGAGGGCGGGGTGCCAGATACGCAGTATTTT. Amino acid sequence: CASSLEGGVPDTQYF.